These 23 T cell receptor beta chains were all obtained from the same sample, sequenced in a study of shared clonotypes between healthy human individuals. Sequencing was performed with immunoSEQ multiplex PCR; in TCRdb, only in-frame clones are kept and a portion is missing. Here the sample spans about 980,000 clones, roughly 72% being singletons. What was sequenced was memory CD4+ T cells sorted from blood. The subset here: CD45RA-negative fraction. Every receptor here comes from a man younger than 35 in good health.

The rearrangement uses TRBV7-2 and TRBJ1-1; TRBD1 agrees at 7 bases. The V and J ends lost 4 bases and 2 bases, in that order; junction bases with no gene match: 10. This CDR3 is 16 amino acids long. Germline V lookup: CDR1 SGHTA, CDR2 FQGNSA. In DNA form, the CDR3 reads TGTGCCAGCAGCTCCCAAGCTGGGACAGCTAACACTGAAGCTTTCTTT. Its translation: CASSSQAGTANTEAFF.

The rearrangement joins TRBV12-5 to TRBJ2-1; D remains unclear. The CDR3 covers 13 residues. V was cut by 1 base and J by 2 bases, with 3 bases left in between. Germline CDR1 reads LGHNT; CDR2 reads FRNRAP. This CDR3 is CASGLDTYNEQFF. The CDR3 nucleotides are TGTGCTAGTGGTTTGGATACCTACAATGAGCAGTTCTTC.

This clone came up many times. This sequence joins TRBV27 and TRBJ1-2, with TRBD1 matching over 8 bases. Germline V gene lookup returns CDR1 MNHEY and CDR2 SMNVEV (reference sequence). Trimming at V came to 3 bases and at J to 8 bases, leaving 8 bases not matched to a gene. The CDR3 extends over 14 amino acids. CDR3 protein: CASSLTTQGAGYTF. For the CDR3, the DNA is TGTGCCAGCAGTTTGACAACTCAGGGGGCGGGCTACACCTTC.

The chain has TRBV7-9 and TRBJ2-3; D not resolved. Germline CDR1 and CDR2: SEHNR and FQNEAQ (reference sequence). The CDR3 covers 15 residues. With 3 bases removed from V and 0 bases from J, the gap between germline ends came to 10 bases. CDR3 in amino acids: CASSFVSPSTDTQYF. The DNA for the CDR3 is TGTGCCAGCAGCTTCGTTTCGCCTAGCACAGATACGCAGTATTTT. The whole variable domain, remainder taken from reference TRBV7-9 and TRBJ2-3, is DTGVSQNPRHKITKRGQNVTFRCDPISEHNRLYWYRQTLGQGPEFLTYFQNEAQLEKSRLLSDRFSAERPKGSFSTLEIQRTEQGDSAMYLCASSFVSPSTDTQYFGPGTRLTVL.

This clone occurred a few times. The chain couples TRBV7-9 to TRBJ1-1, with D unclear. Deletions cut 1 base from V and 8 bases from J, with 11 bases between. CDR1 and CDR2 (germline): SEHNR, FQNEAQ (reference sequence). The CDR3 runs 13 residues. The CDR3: CASSLDSFLEAFF. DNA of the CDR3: TGTGCCAGCAGCTTAGACAGCTTTCTGGAAGCTTTCTTT. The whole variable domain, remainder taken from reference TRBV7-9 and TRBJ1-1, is DTGVSQNPRHKITKRGQNVTFRCDPISEHNRLYWYRQTLGQGPEFLTYFQNEAQLEKSRLLSDRFSAERPKGSFSTLEIQRTEQGDSAMYLCASSLDSFLEAFFGQGTRLTVV.

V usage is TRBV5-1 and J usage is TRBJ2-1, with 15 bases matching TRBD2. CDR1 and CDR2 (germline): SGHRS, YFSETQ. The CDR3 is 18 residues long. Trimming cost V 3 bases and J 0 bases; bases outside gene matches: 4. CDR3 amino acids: CASSSGTSGGISYNEQFF. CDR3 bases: TGCGCCAGCAGCTCCGGGACTAGCGGGGGGATCTCCTACAATGAGCAGTTCTTC.

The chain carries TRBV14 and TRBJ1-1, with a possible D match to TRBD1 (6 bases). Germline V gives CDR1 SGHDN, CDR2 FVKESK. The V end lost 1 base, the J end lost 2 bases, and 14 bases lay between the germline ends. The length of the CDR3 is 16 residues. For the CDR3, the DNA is TGTGCCAGCAGCCAAGTCAGGGGAAAGGGAAACACTGAAGCTTTCTTT. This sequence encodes CASSQVRGKGNTEAFF.

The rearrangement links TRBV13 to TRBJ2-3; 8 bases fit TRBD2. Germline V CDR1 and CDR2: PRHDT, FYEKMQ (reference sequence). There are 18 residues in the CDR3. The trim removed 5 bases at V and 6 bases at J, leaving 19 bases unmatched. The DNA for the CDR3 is TGTGCCAGCAGCCCCCGGCGGGAGGTAGAGGGGCACACGGATACGCAGTATTTT. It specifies CASSPRREVEGHTDTQYF.

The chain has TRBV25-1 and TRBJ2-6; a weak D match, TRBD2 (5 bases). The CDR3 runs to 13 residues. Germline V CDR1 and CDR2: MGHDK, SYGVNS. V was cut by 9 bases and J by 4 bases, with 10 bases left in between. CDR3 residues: CASSRVGANVLTF. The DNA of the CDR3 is TGTGCCAGTTCGAGGGTCGGGGCCAACGTCCTGACTTTC.

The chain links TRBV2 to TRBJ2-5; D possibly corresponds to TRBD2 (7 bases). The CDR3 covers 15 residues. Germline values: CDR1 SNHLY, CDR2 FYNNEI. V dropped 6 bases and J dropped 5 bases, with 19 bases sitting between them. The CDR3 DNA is TGTGCCAGCAGCCAACGGGGGGCCCCTCCTGAGACCCAGTACTTC. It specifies CASSQRGAPPETQYF. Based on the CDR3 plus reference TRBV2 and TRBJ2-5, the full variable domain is EPEVTQTPSHQVTQMGQEVILRCVPISNHLYFYWYRQILGQKVEFLVSFYNNEISEKSEIFDDQFSVERPDGSNFTLKIRSTKLEDSAMYFCASSQRGAPPETQYFGPGTRLLVL.

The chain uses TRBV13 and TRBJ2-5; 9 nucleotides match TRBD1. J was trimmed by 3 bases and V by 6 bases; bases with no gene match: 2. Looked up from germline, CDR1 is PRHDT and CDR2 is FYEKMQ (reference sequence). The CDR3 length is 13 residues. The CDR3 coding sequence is TGTGCCAGCAGTTGGGACAGGGAAGAGACCCAGTACTTC. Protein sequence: CASSWDREETQYF. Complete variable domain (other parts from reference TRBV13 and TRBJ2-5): AAGVIQSPRHLIKEKRETATLKCYPIPRHDTVYWYQQGPGQDPQFLISFYEKMQSDKGSIPDRFSAQQFSDYHSELNMSSLELGDSALYFCASSWDREETQYFGPGTRLLVL.

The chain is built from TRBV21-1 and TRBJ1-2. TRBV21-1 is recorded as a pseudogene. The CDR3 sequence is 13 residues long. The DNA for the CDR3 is TGTGCCAGCAGCACTAGGGTATCCGATGGCTACACCTTC. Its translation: CASSTRVSDGYTF.

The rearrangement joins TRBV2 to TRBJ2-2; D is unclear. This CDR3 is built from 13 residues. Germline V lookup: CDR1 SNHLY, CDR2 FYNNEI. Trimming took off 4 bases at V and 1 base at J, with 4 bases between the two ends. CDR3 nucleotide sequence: TGTGCCAGCAGTGTTGAGAACACCGGGGAGCTGTTTTTT. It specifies CASSVENTGELFF.

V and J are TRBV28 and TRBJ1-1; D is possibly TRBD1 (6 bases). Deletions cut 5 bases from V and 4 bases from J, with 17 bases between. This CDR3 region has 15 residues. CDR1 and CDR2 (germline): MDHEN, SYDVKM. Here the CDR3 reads CASSPPSGEVTEAFF. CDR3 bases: TGTGCCAGCAGTCCACCGTCAGGGGAAGTCACTGAAGCTTTCTTT.

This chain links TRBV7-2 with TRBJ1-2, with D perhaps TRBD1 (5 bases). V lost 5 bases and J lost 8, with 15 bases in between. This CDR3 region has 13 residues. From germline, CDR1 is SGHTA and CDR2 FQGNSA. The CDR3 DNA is TGTGCCAGCAGCGCCGGGACCCTGGAGGGCTACACCTTC. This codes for CASSAGTLEGYTF.

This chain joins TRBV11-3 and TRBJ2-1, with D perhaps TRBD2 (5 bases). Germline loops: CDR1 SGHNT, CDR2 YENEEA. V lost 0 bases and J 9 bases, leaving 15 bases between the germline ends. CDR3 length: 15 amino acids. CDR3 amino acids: CASSLDSLAGSEQFF. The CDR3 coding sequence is TGTGCCAGCAGCTTAGATTCCCTAGCTGGCAGTGAGCAGTTCTTC.

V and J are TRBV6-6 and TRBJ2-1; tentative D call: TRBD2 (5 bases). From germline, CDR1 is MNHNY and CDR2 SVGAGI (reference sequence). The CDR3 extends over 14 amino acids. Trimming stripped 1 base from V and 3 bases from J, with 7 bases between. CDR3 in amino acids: CASSYLEDYNEQFF. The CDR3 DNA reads TGTGCCAGCAGTTACTTGGAGGACTACAATGAGCAGTTCTTC.

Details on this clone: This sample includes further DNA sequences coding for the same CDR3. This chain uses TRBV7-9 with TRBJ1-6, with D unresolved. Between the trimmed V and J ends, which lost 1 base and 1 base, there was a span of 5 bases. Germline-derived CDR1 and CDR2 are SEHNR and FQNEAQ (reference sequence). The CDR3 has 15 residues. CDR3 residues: CASSLDSSYNSPLHF. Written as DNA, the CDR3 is TGTGCCAGCAGCTTAGATTCTTCCTATAATTCACCCCTCCACTTT.

The CDR3 is CASQAASGYNEQFF. The CDR3 coding sequence is TGTGCCAGCCAAGCGGCTAGCGGATACAATGAGCAGTTCTTC. V and J are TRBV6-6 and TRBJ2-1; 7 nucleotides match TRBD2. J gave up 4 bases and V 8 bases, and 8 bases lay outside the gene matches. Per germline, CDR1 MNHNY and CDR2 SVGAGI (reference sequence). The CDR3 loop spans 14 amino acids.

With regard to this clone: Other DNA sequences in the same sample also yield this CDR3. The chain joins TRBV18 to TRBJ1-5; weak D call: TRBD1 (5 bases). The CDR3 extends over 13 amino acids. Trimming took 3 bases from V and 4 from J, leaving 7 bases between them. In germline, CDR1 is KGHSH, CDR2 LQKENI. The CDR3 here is CASSPDRNQPQHF. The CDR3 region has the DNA TGTGCCAGCTCACCCGACAGAAATCAGCCCCAGCATTTT. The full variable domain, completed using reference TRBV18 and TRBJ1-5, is NAGVMQNPRHLVRRRGQEARLRCSPMKGHSHVYWYRQLPEEGLKFMVYLQKENIIDESGMPKERFSAEFPKEGPSILRIQQVVRGDSAAYFCASSPDRNQPQHFGDGTRLSIL.

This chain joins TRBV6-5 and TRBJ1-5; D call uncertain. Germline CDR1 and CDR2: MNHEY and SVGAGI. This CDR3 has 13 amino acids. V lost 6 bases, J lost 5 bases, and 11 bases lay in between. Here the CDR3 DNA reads TGTGCCAGCAGAGGGAGGCGGGATCAGCCCCAGCATTTT. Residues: CASRGRRDQPQHF.

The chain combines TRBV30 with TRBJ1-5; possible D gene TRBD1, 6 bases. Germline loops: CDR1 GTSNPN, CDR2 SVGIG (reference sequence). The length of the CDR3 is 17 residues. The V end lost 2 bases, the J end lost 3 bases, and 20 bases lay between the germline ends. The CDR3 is CAWSFGARGFFNQPQHF. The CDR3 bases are TGTGCCTGGAGTTTTGGTGCCAGGGGATTTTTCAATCAGCCCCAGCATTTT.

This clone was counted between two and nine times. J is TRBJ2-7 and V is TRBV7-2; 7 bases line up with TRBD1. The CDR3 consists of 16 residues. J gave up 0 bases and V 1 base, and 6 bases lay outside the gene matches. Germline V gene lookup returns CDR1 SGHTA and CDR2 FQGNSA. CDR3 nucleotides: TGTGCCAGCAGCTTAGGCCCGGCAGGGGGCTCCTACGAGCAGTACTTC. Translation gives CASSLGPAGGSYEQYF.